The clone carrying this T cell receptor beta chain appeared a few times. As yet, its antigen is unknown. The data were obtained in a study of identical twins. Findings and limits, study-wide: Analyses based on zero insertions could be partly confounded by invariant MAIT and iNKT cells. For out-of-frame beta sequences, excess twin sharing was weaker. High-abundance cord blood beta clonotypes had fewer insertions; memory repertoires showed none.

The V gene lost 1 base and the J gene lost 12 bases, with 17 bases spanning the gap. The germline V gene encodes CDR1 SGHDT and CDR2 YYEEEE. The CDR3 loop spans 14 amino acids. TCRdb reprocessed the 5' RACE reads with MiXCR, giving one entry per CDR3 protein. This table holds about 810,000 distinct CDR3 sequences, around 12% found once. These same records also appear under a second study, on yellow fever vaccine responses in identical twins.

This chain uses TRBV5-6 with TRBJ1-5; TRBD1 might be the D (5 bases). Material: PBMCs. The origin of this receptor is a woman aged 18-29 years in good health. CDR3 bases: TGTGCCAGCAGCTTGAACCAGGGTGGGGCCGACCAGCATTTT. This translates into CASSLNQGGADQHF.